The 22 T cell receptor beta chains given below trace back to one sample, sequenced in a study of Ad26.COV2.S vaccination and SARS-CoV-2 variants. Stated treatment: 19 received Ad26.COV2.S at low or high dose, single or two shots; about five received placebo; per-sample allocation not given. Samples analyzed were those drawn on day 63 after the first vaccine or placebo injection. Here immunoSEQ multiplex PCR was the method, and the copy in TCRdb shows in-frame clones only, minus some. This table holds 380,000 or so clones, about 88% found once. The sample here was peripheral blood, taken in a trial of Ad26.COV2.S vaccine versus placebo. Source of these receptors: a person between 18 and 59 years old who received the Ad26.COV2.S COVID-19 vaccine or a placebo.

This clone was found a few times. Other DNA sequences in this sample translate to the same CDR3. In DNA form, the CDR3 reads TGTGCCAGCAGCCCTCAGGGGAATTCACCCCTCCACTTT. Protein: CASSPQGNSPLHF. The J gene is TRBJ1-6, the V gene TRBV7-2; D possibly corresponds to TRBD1 (6 bases). The ends were cut back, 5 bases at V and 7 bases at J, with 9 bases in the middle. Germline-derived CDR1 and CDR2 are SGHTA and FQGNSA. This CDR3 contains 13 residues.

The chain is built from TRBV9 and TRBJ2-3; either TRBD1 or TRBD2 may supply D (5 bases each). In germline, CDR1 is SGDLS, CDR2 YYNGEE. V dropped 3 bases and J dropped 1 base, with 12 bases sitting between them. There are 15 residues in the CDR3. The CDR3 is CASSEGTARTDTQYF. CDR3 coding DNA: TGTGCCAGCAGCGAGGGGACGGCCCGCACAGATACGCAGTATTTT.

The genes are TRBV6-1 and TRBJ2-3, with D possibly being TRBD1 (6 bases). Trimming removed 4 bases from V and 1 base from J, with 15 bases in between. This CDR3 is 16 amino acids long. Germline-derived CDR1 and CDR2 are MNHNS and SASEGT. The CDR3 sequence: CASSVIQGSGTDTQYF. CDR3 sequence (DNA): TGTGCCAGCAGTGTGATACAGGGTAGTGGCACAGATACGCAGTATTTT.

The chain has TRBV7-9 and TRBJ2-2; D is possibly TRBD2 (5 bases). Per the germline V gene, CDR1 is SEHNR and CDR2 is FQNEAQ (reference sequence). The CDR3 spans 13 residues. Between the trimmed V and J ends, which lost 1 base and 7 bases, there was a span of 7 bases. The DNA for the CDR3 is TGTGCCAGCAGCTTAGGGGGAGTCGGGGAGCTGTTTTTT. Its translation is CASSLGGVGELFF.

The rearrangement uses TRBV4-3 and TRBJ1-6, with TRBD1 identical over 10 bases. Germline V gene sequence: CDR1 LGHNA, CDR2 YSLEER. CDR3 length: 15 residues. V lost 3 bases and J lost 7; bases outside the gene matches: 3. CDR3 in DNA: TGCGCCAGCAGCCACGGGACAGGGGAGAATTCACCCCTCCACTTT. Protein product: CASSHGTGENSPLHF.

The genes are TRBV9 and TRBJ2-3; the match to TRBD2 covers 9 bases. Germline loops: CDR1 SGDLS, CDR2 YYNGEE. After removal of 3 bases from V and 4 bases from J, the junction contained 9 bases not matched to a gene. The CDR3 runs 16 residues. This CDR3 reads CASSAPSLAGADTQYF. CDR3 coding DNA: TGTGCCAGCAGCGCCCCTTCCTTAGCGGGAGCAGATACGCAGTATTTT.

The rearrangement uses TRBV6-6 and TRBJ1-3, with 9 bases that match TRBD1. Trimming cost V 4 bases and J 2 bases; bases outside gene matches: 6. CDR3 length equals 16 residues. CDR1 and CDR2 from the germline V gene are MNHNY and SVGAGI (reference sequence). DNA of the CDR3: TGTGCCAGCAGTTCCCCGGACAGGGGCGCTGGAAACACCATATATTTT. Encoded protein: CASSSPDRGAGNTIYF.

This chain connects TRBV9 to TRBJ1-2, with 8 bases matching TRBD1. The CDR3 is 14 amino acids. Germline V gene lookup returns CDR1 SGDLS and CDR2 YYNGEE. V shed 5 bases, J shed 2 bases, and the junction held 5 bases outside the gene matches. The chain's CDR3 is CASRNRGKNYGYTF. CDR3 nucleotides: TGTGCCAGCAGGAACAGGGGGAAAAACTATGGCTACACCTTC.

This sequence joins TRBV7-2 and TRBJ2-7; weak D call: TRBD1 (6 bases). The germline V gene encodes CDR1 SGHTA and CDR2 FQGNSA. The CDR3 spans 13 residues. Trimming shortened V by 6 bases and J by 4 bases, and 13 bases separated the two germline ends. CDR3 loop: CASRQGQKYEQYF. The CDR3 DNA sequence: TGTGCCAGCAGACAGGGTCAAAAGTACGAGCAGTACTTC.

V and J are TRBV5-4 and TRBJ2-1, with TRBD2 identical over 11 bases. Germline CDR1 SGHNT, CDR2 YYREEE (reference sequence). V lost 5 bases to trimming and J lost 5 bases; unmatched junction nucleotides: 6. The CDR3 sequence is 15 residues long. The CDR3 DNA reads TGTGCCAGCAGTCCCGGGACTAGCGGAAACAATGAGCAGTTCTTC. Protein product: CASSPGTSGNNEQFF.

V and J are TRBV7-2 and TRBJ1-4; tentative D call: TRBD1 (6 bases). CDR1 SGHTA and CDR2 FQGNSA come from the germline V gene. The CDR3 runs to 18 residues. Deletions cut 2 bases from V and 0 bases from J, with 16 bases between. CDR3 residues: CASSLTWTDTATNEKLFF. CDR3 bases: TGTGCCAGCAGCTTAACGTGGACAGATACTGCAACTAATGAAAAACTGTTTTTT.

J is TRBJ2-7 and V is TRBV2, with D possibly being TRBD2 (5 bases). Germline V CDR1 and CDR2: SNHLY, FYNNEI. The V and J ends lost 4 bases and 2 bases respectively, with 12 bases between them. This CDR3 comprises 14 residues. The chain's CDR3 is CASSGRRTAYEQYF. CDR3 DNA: TGTGCCAGCAGTGGACGGAGGACGGCCTACGAGCAGTACTTC.

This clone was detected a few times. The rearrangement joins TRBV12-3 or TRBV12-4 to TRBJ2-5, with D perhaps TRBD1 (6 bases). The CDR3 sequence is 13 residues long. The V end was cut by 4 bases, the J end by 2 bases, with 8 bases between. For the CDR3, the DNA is TGTGCCAGCAGTTCGACAGGACAAGAGACCCAGTACTTC. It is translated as CASSSTGQETQYF.

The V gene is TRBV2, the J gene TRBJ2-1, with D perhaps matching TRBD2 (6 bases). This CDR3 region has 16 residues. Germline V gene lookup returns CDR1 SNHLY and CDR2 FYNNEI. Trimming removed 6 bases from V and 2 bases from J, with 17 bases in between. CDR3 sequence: CASSPLGGPTYNEQFF. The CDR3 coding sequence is TGTGCCAGCAGCCCATTAGGAGGGCCCACCTACAATGAGCAGTTCTTC. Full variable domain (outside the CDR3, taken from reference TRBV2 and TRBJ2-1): EPEVTQTPSHQVTQMGQEVILRCVPISNHLYFYWYRQILGQKVEFLVSFYNNEISEKSEIFDDQFSVERPDGSNFTLKIRSTKLEDSAMYFCASSPLGGPTYNEQFFGPGTRLTVL.

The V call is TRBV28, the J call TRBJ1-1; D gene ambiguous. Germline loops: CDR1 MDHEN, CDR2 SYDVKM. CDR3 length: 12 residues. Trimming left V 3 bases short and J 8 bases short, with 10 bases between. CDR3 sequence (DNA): TGTGCCAGCAGTTTGGCCGGGCTGGAAGCTTTCTTT. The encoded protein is CASSLAGLEAFF.

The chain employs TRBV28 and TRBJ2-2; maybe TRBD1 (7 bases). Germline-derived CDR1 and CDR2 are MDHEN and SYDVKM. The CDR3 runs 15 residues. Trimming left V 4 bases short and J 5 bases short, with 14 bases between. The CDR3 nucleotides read TGTGCCAGCAGTTCAGAGGGGGCGGGAACCGGGGAGCTGTTTTTT. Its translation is CASSSEGAGTGELFF.

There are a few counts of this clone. CDR3 in DNA: TGTGCCAGCAGTTTCCACGGGGGCCAGGGAAACACCATATATTTT. It is translated as CASSFHGGQGNTIYF. This chain links TRBV28 with TRBJ1-3, with D perhaps matching TRBD1 (6 bases). The CDR3 contains 15 residues. Trimming pared 3 bases from V and 4 bases from J, leaving 13 bases between. Looked up from germline, CDR1 is MDHEN and CDR2 is SYDVKM.

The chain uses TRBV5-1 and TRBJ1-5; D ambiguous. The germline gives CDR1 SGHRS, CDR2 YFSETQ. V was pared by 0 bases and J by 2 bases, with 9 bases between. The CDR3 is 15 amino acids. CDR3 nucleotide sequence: TGCGCCAGCAGCTTGGGAGAGGATGGCAATCAGCCCCAGCATTTT. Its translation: CASSLGEDGNQPQHF.

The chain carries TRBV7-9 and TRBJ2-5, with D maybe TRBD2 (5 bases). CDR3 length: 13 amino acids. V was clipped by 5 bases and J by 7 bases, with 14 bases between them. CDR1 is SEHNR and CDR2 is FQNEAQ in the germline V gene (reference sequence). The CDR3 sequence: CASSEGSLGTQYF. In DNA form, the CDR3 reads TGTGCCAGCAGCGAAGGGAGTCTCGGGACCCAGTACTTC.

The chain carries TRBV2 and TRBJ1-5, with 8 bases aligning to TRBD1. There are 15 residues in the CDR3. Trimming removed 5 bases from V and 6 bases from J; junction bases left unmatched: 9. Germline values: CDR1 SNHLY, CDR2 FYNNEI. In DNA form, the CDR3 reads TGTGCCAGCAGTTTGGACAGGGCGGCGGCTCAGCCCCAGCATTTT. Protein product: CASSLDRAAAQPQHF.

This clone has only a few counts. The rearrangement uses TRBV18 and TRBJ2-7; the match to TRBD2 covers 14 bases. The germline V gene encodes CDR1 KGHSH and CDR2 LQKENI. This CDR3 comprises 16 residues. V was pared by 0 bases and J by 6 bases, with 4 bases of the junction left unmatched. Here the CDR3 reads CASSPPGLAGVFEQYF. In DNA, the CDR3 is TGTGCCAGCTCACCACCGGGACTAGCGGGAGTTTTCGAGCAGTACTTC. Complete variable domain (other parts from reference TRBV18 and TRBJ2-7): NAGVMQNPRHLVRRRGQEARLRCSPMKGHSHVYWYRQLPEEGLKFMVYLQKENIIDESGMPKERFSAEFPKEGPSILRIQQVVRGDSAAYFCASSPPGLAGVFEQYFGPGTRLTVT.

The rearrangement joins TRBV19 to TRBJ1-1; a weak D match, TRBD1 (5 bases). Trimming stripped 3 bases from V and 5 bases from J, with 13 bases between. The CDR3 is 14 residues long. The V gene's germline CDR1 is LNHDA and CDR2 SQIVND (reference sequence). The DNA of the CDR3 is TGTGCCAGTAGTATTGGCGGGGCGAGAACTGAAGCTTTCTTT. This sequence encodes CASSIGGARTEAFF.